The rows below give T cell receptor beta chains drawn from one sample of a study of blood T cell repertoires in COVID-19. Sequenced by immunoSEQ multiplex PCR; TCRdb stores in-frame clones only, minus some. The data show 95,000 to 150,000 clones, with 70% to 90% seen just once and less than 5% held by the top ten. Sequencing input: peripheral blood. The receptors come from a man aged 35 to 55 with acute or convalescent COVID-19. Both conserved end residues are part of each CDR3. The order of the fields is CDR3 DNA, CDR3 protein, D gene, V gene, clone size, J gene. D genes are given only for firm matches. Clone size, where shown, is once, few, many, or a class for clones that have expanded.

DNA: TGTGCCAGCAGACTAGCGGGGAGCTCCTACAATGAGCAGTTCTTC
CDR3: CASRLAGSSYNEQFF
D: TRBD2
V: TRBV27
size: NA
J: TRBJ2-1

DNA: TGTGCCAGCTCACCCGACGGGAGCAATCAGCCCCAGCATTTT
CDR3: CASSPDGSNQPQHF
D: NA
V: TRBV18
size: NA
J: TRBJ1-5

DNA: TGTGCCAGCAGCTGGCGGGACAGGAGTCACACCGGGGAGCTGTTTTTT
CDR3: CASSWRDRSHTGELFF
D: TRBD1
V: TRBV5-5
size: NA
J: TRBJ2-2

DNA: TGTGCCAGCAGCCCCCCTTTGGGAGCCCCAGATACGCAGTATTTT
CDR3: CASSPPLGAPDTQYF
D: NA
V: TRBV9
size: NA
J: TRBJ2-3

DNA: TGTGCCAGCAGTTTATCCCCCCTCGACGAGCAGTACTTC
CDR3: CASSLSPLDEQYF
D: NA
V: TRBV27
size: NA
J: TRBJ2-7

DNA: TGTGCCAGCAGCTTGGATGGAGGGTTCTGGACTGAAGCTTTCTTT
CDR3: CASSLDGGFWTEAFF
D: NA
V: TRBV5-8
size: NA
J: TRBJ1-1

DNA: TGTGCCAGCAGTGAACAGGGTAACACCGGGGAGCTGTTTTTT
CDR3: CASSEQGNTGELFF
D: NA
V: TRBV6-4
size: NA
J: TRBJ2-2

DNA: TGTGCCAGCAGCCTTAGCAGGGACTATGGCTACACCTTC
CDR3: CASSLSRDYGYTF
D: NA
V: TRBV5-6
size: NA
J: TRBJ1-2

DNA: TGTGCCAGCAGTCCCGGACAGGGGGCATGGGAGACCCAGTACTTC
CDR3: CASSPGQGAWETQYF
D: TRBD1
V: TRBV6-5
size: NA
J: TRBJ2-5

DNA: TGCGCCAGCAGCTTGGGGGCGCGATCCTACAATGAGCAGTTCTTC
CDR3: CASSLGARSYNEQFF
D: NA
V: TRBV5-1
size: NA
J: TRBJ2-1

DNA: TGTGCCAGCAGCTTAGGTACAGGGGAGAATGAAAAACTGTTTTTT
CDR3: CASSLGTGENEKLFF
D: TRBD1
V: TRBV7-9
size: few
J: TRBJ1-4

DNA: TGTGCCAGCAGCTTACGGGACAGGGCCTCGAACACCGGGGAGCTGTTTTTT
CDR3: CASSLRDRASNTGELFF
D: TRBD1
V: TRBV7-3
size: NA
J: TRBJ2-2

DNA: TGTGCCAGCAGCCTAGAGGGCCGGCATGGCTACACCTTC
CDR3: CASSLEGRHGYTF
D: NA
V: TRBV2
size: NA
J: TRBJ1-2

DNA: TGTGCCAGCAGCAGCCGGACAGGGAATAATTCACCCCTCCACTTT
CDR3: CASSSRTGNNSPLHF
D: TRBD1
V: TRBV5-6
size: NA
J: TRBJ1-6

DNA: TGCAGCGTTGGTCCCCTAGCGGGAGGGCCCTCTTATGGCGAGCAGTACTTC
CDR3: CSVGPLAGGPSYGEQYF
D: TRBD2
V: TRBV29-1
size: NA
J: TRBJ2-7

DNA: TGTGCCAGCAGTGAAGTCACAGGTTACGAGCAGTACTTC
CDR3: CASSEVTGYEQYF
D: NA
V: TRBV6-1
size: NA
J: TRBJ2-7

DNA: TGTGCCAGCAGCCAAGTCTCAGGGGGCTCCTATAATTCACCCCTCCACTTT
CDR3: CASSQVSGGSYNSPLHF
D: TRBD1
V: TRBV14
size: NA
J: TRBJ1-6

DNA: TGTGCCAGCAGCACTACAGGGGGGAGCTCCTACGAGCAGTACTTC
CDR3: CASSTTGGSSYEQYF
D: NA
V: TRBV21-1
size: NA
J: TRBJ2-7

DNA: TGTGCCAGCAGCTCATTTACAGGGTTGGCTAACTATGGCTACACCTTC
CDR3: CASSSFTGLANYGYTF
D: NA
V: TRBV7-8
size: once
J: TRBJ1-2

DNA: TGCGCCAGCAGCTTGGGAGACAGGGGTAACACCATATATTTT
CDR3: CASSLGDRGNTIYF
D: TRBD1
V: TRBV5-1
size: NA
J: TRBJ1-3

DNA: TGTGCCAGCAGCTTAGGGTTAGGCTCGCGGGGAGAGCAGTACTTC
CDR3: CASSLGLGSRGEQYF
D: NA
V: TRBV5-4
size: NA
J: TRBJ2-7

DNA: TGTGCCAGCAGTTTAATGGCGGGAACGAACACCGGGGAGCTGTTTTTT
CDR3: CASSLMAGTNTGELFF
D: NA
V: TRBV27
size: NA
J: TRBJ2-2

DNA: TGTGCCAGCAGTTTACAGGGGGCAACTAATGAAAAACTGTTTTTT
CDR3: CASSLQGATNEKLFF
D: TRBD1
V: TRBV7-2
size: NA
J: TRBJ1-4

DNA: TGTGCCAGCAGCCGGAGACTGGCCGGCTCCTACAATGAGCAGTTCTTC
CDR3: CASSRRLAGSYNEQFF
D: NA
V: TRBV6-2/TRBV6-3
size: once
J: TRBJ2-1

DNA: TGTGCCAGCAGCCTACAGTACCAAGAGACCCAGTACTTC
CDR3: CASSLQYQETQYF
D: NA
V: TRBV7-2
size: NA
J: TRBJ2-5

DNA: TGTGCCAGCAGCAGGGGCCCGAATCAGCCCCAGCATTTT
CDR3: CASSRGPNQPQHF
D: NA
V: TRBV5-6
size: NA
J: TRBJ1-5

DNA: TGCAGTGCTAGTGAAACCCGGGACAGGGGAGGCTACACCTTC
CDR3: CSASETRDRGGYTF
D: TRBD1
V: TRBV20-1
size: NA
J: TRBJ1-2

DNA: TGTGCCAGCAGCCCATCCAGGGGGTTAGGGGCCAACGTCCTGACTTTC
CDR3: CASSPSRGLGANVLTF
D: TRBD1
V: TRBV3-1/TRBV3-2
size: NA
J: TRBJ2-6

DNA: TGTGCCAGCAGTTATGTGACTAGCGGGGGAACAGATACGCAGTATTTT
CDR3: CASSYVTSGGTDTQYF
D: TRBD2
V: TRBV6-2/TRBV6-3
size: NA
J: TRBJ2-3

DNA: TGCGCCAGCAGCCCCCGGGGAACTACCTACAATGAGCAGTTCTTC
CDR3: CASSPRGTTYNEQFF
D: NA
V: TRBV5-1
size: many
J: TRBJ2-1

DNA: TGTGCTAGCAGAGAGCGGGGGAGCTCCTACAATGAGCAGTTCTTC
CDR3: CASRERGSSYNEQFF
D: TRBD2
V: TRBV25-1
size: NA
J: TRBJ2-1

DNA: TGCGCCAGCAGAGAACAGGCTTTCTCTGGAAACACCATATATTTT
CDR3: CASREQAFSGNTIYF
D: NA
V: TRBV5-1
size: NA
J: TRBJ1-3

DNA: TGCAGTGCTAGTAGGGGAAACTACGAGCAGTACTTC
CDR3: CSASRGNYEQYF
D: NA
V: TRBV20-1
size: NA
J: TRBJ2-7

DNA: TGTGCCAGCAGCCACAGACAGCTAGCGGATTCACCCCTCCACTTT
CDR3: CASSHRQLADSPLHF
D: NA
V: TRBV3-1/TRBV3-2
size: once
J: TRBJ1-6

DNA: TGTGCCAGCACCCCGGCGGGGAACTCCTACAATGAGCAGTTCTTC
CDR3: CASTPAGNSYNEQFF
D: NA
V: TRBV7-2
size: NA
J: TRBJ2-1

DNA: TGCGCCAGCAGCCAGGGGGCATCCACAGATACGCAGTATTTT
CDR3: CASSQGASTDTQYF
D: TRBD1
V: TRBV5-1
size: NA
J: TRBJ2-3

DNA: TGCAGCTCGGGGACAGCCATGAACACTGAAGCTTTCTTT
CDR3: CSSGTAMNTEAFF
D: TRBD1
V: TRBV29-1
size: few
J: TRBJ1-1

DNA: TGTGCTAGTGGTCAGGGGCCCCACTATGGCTACACCTTC
CDR3: CASGQGPHYGYTF
D: NA
V: TRBV12-5
size: few
J: TRBJ1-2

DNA: TGTGCCAGTAGTCCGACTTCGGGCAATCAGCCCCAGCATTTT
CDR3: CASSPTSGNQPQHF
D: NA
V: TRBV19
size: NA
J: TRBJ1-5

DNA: TGTGCCAGCAGTGAAGAAACTTTCGGCTATGGCTACACCTTC
CDR3: CASSEETFGYGYTF
D: NA
V: TRBV2
size: NA
J: TRBJ1-2

DNA: TGTGCCAGCAGCGTAGTGCTAGCCGATACGCAGTATTTT
CDR3: CASSVVLADTQYF
D: NA
V: TRBV9
size: NA
J: TRBJ2-3